This T cell receptor (beta chain) was sequenced in a study of radiotherapy plus CTLA-4 blockade in lung cancer. As for the study in general: Among all patients, more than 15% showed objective responses, while 30% to 35% had disease control.

The table came from immunoSEQ multiplex PCR; TCRdb's copy has only in-frame clones and leaves some out. The repertoire includes under 20,000 clones, about 84% of them detected once, and around 24% sits in the top ten. This clone was counted once. The V and J ends lost 6 bases and 3 bases respectively, with 9 bases between them. Germline V gene sequence: CDR1 DFQATT, CDR2 SNEGSKA (reference sequence). CDR3 length: 11 residues. CTLA-4 blockade with ipilimumab, together with focal radiation, was given to patients with chemo-refractory metastatic non-small-cell lung cancer. V usage is TRBV20-1 and J usage is TRBJ2-7, with D perhaps TRBD1 (6 bases). The receptor was isolated from a human donor with non-small cell lung cancer whose response to radiotherapy plus ipilimumab could not be evaluated. The sequences come from peripheral blood, collected from a patient treated with radiotherapy plus ipilimumab. The chain's CDR3 is CSAGRGYEQYF. Here the CDR3 DNA reads TGCAGTGCGGGCAGGGGCTACGAGCAGTACTTC.